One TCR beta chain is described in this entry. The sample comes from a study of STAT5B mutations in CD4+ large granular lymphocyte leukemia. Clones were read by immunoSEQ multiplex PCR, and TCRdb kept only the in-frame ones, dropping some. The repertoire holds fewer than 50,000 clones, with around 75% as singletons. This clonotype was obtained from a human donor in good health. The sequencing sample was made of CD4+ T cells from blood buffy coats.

Here the CDR3 reads CASSLDVGPGELFF. CDR3 bases: TGCGCCAGCAGCTTGGATGTGGGCCCCGGGGAGCTGTTTTTT. The rearrangement links TRBV5-1 to TRBJ2-2, with D unresolved. V lost 0 bases and J lost 6, with 9 bases in between. This CDR3 comprises 14 residues. Germline CDR1 SGHRS, CDR2 YFSETQ.